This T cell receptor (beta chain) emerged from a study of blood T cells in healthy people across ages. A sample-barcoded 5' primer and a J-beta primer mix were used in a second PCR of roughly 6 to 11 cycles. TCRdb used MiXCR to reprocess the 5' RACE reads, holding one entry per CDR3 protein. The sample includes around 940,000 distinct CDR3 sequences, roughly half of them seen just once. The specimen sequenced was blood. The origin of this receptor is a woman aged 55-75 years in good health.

CDR3: CASSMAAFRGPLDEQYF. DNA for the CDR3: TGTGCCAGTAGTATGGCGGCCTTCAGGGGGCCGTTGGACGAGCAGTACTTC. The gene calls are TRBV19 and TRBJ2-7, with 8 positions matching TRBD1. V was pared by 3 bases and J by 5 bases, with 15 bases of the junction left unmatched. The CDR3 spans 17 residues. Germline V gene sequence: CDR1 LNHDA, CDR2 SQIVND (reference sequence).